This T cell receptor beta chain was captured in a study of siplizumab effects on memory and regulatory T cells. The CDR3 runs to 18 residues. Germline CDR1 and CDR2: SGHRS and YFSETQ. The V and J ends lost 0 bases and 5 bases, in that order; junction bases with no gene match: 10. Produced via immunoSEQ multiplex PCR; TCRdb's table is partial and in-frame only. The sample holds roughly 60,000 clones; more than 80% are singletons and the top ten take approximately 38%. Sequences were obtained from CD8+ T cells sorted from blood. The source is a human donor in good health. The chain carries TRBV5-1 and TRBJ2-2, with 10 positions matching TRBD2. CDR3 protein: CASSLEPAGGPWTGELFF. The CDR3 DNA sequence: TGCGCCAGCAGCTTGGAGCCAGCGGGAGGGCCATGGACCGGGGAGCTGTTTTTT.